These 17 T cell receptor beta chains share one sample of origin, sequenced in a study of blood T cell repertoires in COVID-19. Some clones are missing from TCRdb's copy, which holds only in-frame ones; the method was immunoSEQ multiplex PCR. The data show a few hundred thousand clones, approximately 88% seen once. The sequenced sample consisted of PBMCs or T cells enriched from blood (not recorded which). The receptors here all came from a woman aged 40 to 49 who had recovered from COVID-19.

The J gene is TRBJ2-7, the V gene TRBV15; 10 bases are shared with TRBD1. The CDR3 runs to 16 residues. From germline, CDR1 is LNHNV and CDR2 YYDKDF (reference sequence). Unmatched junction bases numbered 2, after V lost 0 bases and J lost 0 bases. DNA of the CDR3: TGTGCCACCAGCAGAGACAGACAGGGGGCCTCCTACGAGCAGTACTTC. It specifies CATSRDRQGASYEQYF.

V is TRBV7-6 and J is TRBJ1-3; 8 positions agree with TRBD1. Germline V gene data show CDR1 as SGHVS and CDR2 as FNYEAQ. Trimming removed 5 bases from V and 0 bases from J; junction bases left unmatched: 6. The CDR3 spans 16 residues. CDR3 coding DNA: TGTGCCAGCAGCCAGACGGACAGGGACTCTGGAAACACCATATATTTT. Its translation is CASSQTDRDSGNTIYF.

V is TRBV5-4 and J is TRBJ2-1; the match to TRBD2 covers 10 bases. Unmatched junction bases numbered 9, after V lost 4 bases and J lost 5 bases. The germline CDR1 and CDR2 sequences are SGHNT and YYREEE (reference sequence). The length of the CDR3 is 16 residues. CDR3 coding DNA: TGTGCCAGCAGCCGTAATCTAGCGGGAGAGAACAATGAGCAGTTCTTC. Its translation: CASSRNLAGENNEQFF. Drawing the rest from reference TRBV5-4 and TRBJ2-1, the complete variable domain is ETGVTQSPTHLIKTRGQQVTLRCSSQSGHNTVSWYQQALGQGPQFIFQYYREEENGRGNFPPRFSGLQFPNYSSELNVNALELDDSALYLCASSRNLAGENNEQFFGPGTRLTVL.

The V call is TRBV7-2, the J call TRBJ2-2; maybe TRBD1 (6 bases). Germline CDR1 reads SGHTA; CDR2 reads FQGNSA. Trimming left V 7 bases short and J 1 base short, with 10 bases between. CDR3 size: 14 residues. For the CDR3, the DNA is TGTGCCAGCAAGGGACACCTGAACACCGGGGAGCTGTTTTTT. Translation: CASKGHLNTGELFF.

About this clone: The sample has other DNA sequences that encode this CDR3 too. The chain employs TRBV7-6 and TRBJ2-7; TRBD2 matches 9 bases. V gave up 5 bases and J gave up 4 bases; unmatched junction bases: 3. The CDR3 extends over 13 amino acids. The germline V gene encodes CDR1 SGHVS and CDR2 FNYEAQ. For the CDR3, the DNA is TGTGCCAGCAGCCCGACTAGCGGATACGAGCAGTACTTC. Amino acids: CASSPTSGYEQYF. Using reference TRBV7-6 and TRBJ2-7 for the parts outside the CDR3, the full variable domain is GAGVSQSPRYKVTKRGQDVALRCDPISGHVSLYWYRQALGQGPEFLTYFNYEAQQDKSGLPNDRFSAERPEGSISTLTIQRTEQRDSAMYRCASSPTSGYEQYFGPGTRLTVT.

This clone was observed a few times. V usage is TRBV6-5 and J usage is TRBJ1-2, with a tentative D call TRBD1 (5 bases). This CDR3 has 14 residues. The germline V gene encodes CDR1 MNHEY and CDR2 SVGAGI. V lost 6 bases and J lost 0, with 11 bases in between. The CDR3 nucleotides are TGTGCCAGCAGCAAGACAGTTGCTAACTATGGCTACACCTTC. Its translation: CASSKTVANYGYTF.

The J gene is TRBJ1-1, the V gene TRBV6-6; possibly TRBD1 for D (5 bases). Trimming shortened V by 2 bases and J by 1 base, and 11 bases separated the two germline ends. From germline, CDR1 is MNHNY and CDR2 SVGAGI (reference sequence). There are 15 residues in the CDR3. This chain's CDR3 is CASSYGGETNTEAFF. In DNA form, the CDR3 reads TGTGCCAGCAGTTACGGGGGGGAAACGAACACTGAAGCTTTCTTT.

This chain connects TRBV18 to TRBJ1-2, with D possibly TRBD1 on 6 matching bases. The CDR3 runs 14 residues. Trimming left V 3 bases short and J 4 bases short, with 12 bases between. Germline lookup yields CDR1 KGHSH and CDR2 LQKENI. For the CDR3, the DNA is TGTGCCAGCTCACCCGAGTGGACAGCCTATGGCTACACCTTC. Encoded protein: CASSPEWTAYGYTF.

As concerns this clone: Additional DNA sequences in this sample encode the identical CDR3. V usage is TRBV7-2 and J usage is TRBJ1-2; 9 bases are a match to TRBD1. Germline-derived CDR1 and CDR2 are SGHTA and FQGNSA. The CDR3 is 14 amino acids. V lost 3 bases and J lost 1; bases outside the gene matches: 0. In DNA form, the CDR3 reads TGTGCCAGCAGCTTGGGACAGGGTAACTATGGCTACACCTTC. This codes for CASSLGQGNYGYTF.

This chain joins TRBV12-3 or TRBV12-4 and TRBJ1-2, with 8 bases matching TRBD1. The CDR3 spans 13 residues. The ends lost 7 bases at V and 4 bases at J; junction bases unmatched: 5. CDR3 region: CASILTGAYGYTF. CDR3 coding DNA: TGTGCCAGCATTCTGACAGGGGCCTATGGCTACACCTTC.

This chain links TRBV7-9 with TRBJ1-1; D might be TRBD1 (6 bases). Germline-derived CDR1 and CDR2 are SEHNR and FQNEAQ (reference sequence). This CDR3 spans 15 amino acids. V was shortened by 5 bases and J by 4 bases, with 17 bases between the two germline ends. CDR3 nucleotide sequence: TGTGCCAGCAGCCCCAGCGGGGGGCTAGGCACTGAAGCTTTCTTT. Translating it yields CASSPSGGLGTEAFF.

This rearrangement joins TRBV28 to TRBJ2-7; possible D gene TRBD1, 6 bases. The germline V and J ends were trimmed by 1 base and 3 bases, with 16 bases remaining between them. The CDR3 has 16 residues. Germline CDR1 and CDR2: MDHEN and SYDVKM. Here the CDR3 DNA reads TGTGCCAGCAGTTTATCGGACAGACCAATTATCTACGAGCAGTACTTC. This encodes CASSLSDRPIIYEQYF.

This chain joins TRBV4-3 and TRBJ1-4, with a tentative D call TRBD1 (6 bases). The CDR3 is made up of 17 amino acids. Trimming removed 3 bases from V and 9 bases from J, with 23 bases in between. Germline loops: CDR1 LGHNA, CDR2 YSLEER. The CDR3 spells CASSHRPTGSLGQKLFF. CDR3 DNA sequence: TGCGCCAGCAGCCACAGGCCCACAGGGTCGCTCGGCCAAAAACTGTTTTTT.

The rearrangement links TRBV19 to TRBJ2-1, with TRBD2 identical over 8 bases. Germline loops: CDR1 LNHDA, CDR2 SQIVND (reference sequence). The CDR3 is made up of 16 amino acids. Germline trimming cut 1 base from V and 8 bases from J; bases unmatched to any gene: 10. In nucleotides, the CDR3 is TGTGCCAGTAGTATAGTTTACGGCGGGAGGTTCGATGAGCAGTTCTTC. Residues: CASSIVYGGRFDEQFF.

The rearrangement joins TRBV10-3 to TRBJ1-5; the D gene is possibly TRBD1 (6 bases). V was cut by 10 bases and J by 5 bases, with 15 bases left in between. In germline, CDR1 is ENHRY, CDR2 SYGVKD. This CDR3 has 13 residues. The CDR3 nucleotides read TGTGCCACCGATTTAACAGGGTATCAGCCCCAGCATTTT. Amino acids: CATDLTGYQPQHF.

The gene calls are TRBV7-8 and TRBJ2-7; TRBD1 aligns across 7 bases. The CDR3 loop spans 13 amino acids. J was trimmed by 2 bases and V by 5 bases; bases with no gene match: 3. CDR1 and CDR2 from the germline V gene are SGHVS and FQNEAQ. CDR3: CASSTGTAYEQYF. CDR3 DNA: TGTGCCAGCAGCACCGGGACAGCCTACGAGCAGTACTTC.

This clone was seen just once. The chain joins TRBV7-9 to TRBJ1-2; tentatively, D is TRBD1 (6 bases). Germline V gene data show CDR1 as SEHNR and CDR2 as FQNEAQ (reference sequence). This CDR3 has 17 residues. Trimming cost V 5 bases and J 5 bases, with 24 bases left between them. This chain's CDR3 is CASSAQGGALEWYGYTF. The CDR3, as DNA: TGTGCCAGCAGCGCCCAAGGGGGGGCATTAGAATGGTATGGCTACACCTTC.